The clone carrying this T cell receptor (beta chain) was observed at least ten times. Its antigen is not known. RNA and DNA were co-extracted from about 20-30 mg of unsorted bulk tissue. The sampling covered five separate regions of each tumor. Production of TCR beta cDNA used approximately 480 ng total RNA together with a constant-region primer. ARM-PCR was slightly modified, and three nested multiplex PCR rounds with it gave rise to the TCR beta libraries. TRBV1-TRBV30 forward primers paired with a C-beta reverse primer drove the first two PCR rounds, 10 cycles each. TCRdb reanalysed the multiplex PCR reads using MiXCR and keeps one entry per CDR3 protein. The sample holds tens of thousands of distinct CDR3 sequences, over 60% seen once. The CDR3 loop spans 14 amino acids. CDR1 and CDR2 from the germline V gene are SGHRS and YFSETQ. Trimming shortened V by 7 bases and J by 0 bases, and 11 bases separated the two germline ends.

This sample was included in a study of tumor-infiltrating lymphocytes in primary liver carcinoma. Broader study findings: Representation across all five tumor regions was limited to only about 7-25% of top clones.

The V gene is TRBV5-1, the J gene TRBJ2-4; tentatively, D is TRBD1 (5 bases). The TCR was taken from a man aged 35-49 years with primary liver carcinoma and hepatitis B virus infection. What was sequenced was liver tumor tissue from sampling region 1. As to subset: tumor region T1, superior pole. The CDR3 spells CASPPRVAKNIQYF. The CDR3 nucleotides are TGCGCCAGCCCCCCCAGGGTAGCCAAAAACATTCAGTACTTC.